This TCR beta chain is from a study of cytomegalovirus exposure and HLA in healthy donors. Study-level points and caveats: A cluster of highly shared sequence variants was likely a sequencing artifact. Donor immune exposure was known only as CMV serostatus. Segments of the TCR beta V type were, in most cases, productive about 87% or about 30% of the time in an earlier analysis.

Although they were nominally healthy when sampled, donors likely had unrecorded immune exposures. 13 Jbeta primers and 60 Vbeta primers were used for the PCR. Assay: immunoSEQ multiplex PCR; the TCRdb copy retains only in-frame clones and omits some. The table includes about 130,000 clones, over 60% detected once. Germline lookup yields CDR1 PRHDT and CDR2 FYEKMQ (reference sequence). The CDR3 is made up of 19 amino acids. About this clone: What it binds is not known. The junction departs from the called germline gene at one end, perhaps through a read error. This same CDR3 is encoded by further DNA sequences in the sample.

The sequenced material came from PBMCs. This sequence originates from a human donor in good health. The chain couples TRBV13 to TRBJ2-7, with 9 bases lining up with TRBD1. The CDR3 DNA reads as TGCGCCAGCAGCTTAGGCCTGGTGACAGGGGGTTTGTTAGGCAGCGAGCAGTACTTC. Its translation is CASSLGLVTGGLLGSEQYF.